The 10 T cell receptor beta chains reported below all come from one sample, sequenced in a study of Graves' ophthalmopathy and Graves' hyperthyroidism. RNA transcripts served as template for amplifying TCR beta CDR3 sequences. First-round RT-PCR used HTBI primers; second-round multiplex PCR followed. Each CDR3 protein is one row after TCRdb ran MiXCR on the multiplex PCR reads. The profile shows around 1,200,000 distinct CDR3 sequences, about 36% of them singletons. The sample was peripheral blood or thyroid tissue (not recorded which). These TCRs come from an adult man with Graves' hyperthyroidism.

V gene TRBV2 combines with J gene TRBJ2-3; D is undetermined. This CDR3 has 14 residues. V dropped 8 bases and J dropped 2 bases, with 14 bases sitting between them. Germline CDR1 reads SNHLY; CDR2 reads FYNNEI. The CDR3 here is CASDKGNPTDTQYF. The CDR3 region has the DNA TGTGCCAGCGACAAGGGAAACCCCACAGATACGCAGTATTTT.

The rearrangement uses TRBV10-3 and TRBJ2-7, with D perhaps matching TRBD1 or TRBD2 (5 bases each). From germline, CDR1 is ENHRY and CDR2 SYGVKD. CDR3 length: 17 amino acids. Between the trimmed V and J ends, which lost 10 bases and 5 bases, there was a span of 30 bases. CDR3 DNA: TGTGCCACCAAGAGCTCGGGGTCGGGACCCGGCGGGCACGAGCAGTACTTC. It specifies CATKSSGSGPGGHEQYF.

This clonotype was seen more than once but under ten times. This rearrangement joins TRBV20-1 to TRBJ2-5; TRBD1 aligns across 8 bases. This CDR3 has 15 amino acids. Germline assignment: CDR1 DFQATT and CDR2 SNEGSKA (reference sequence). The trim removed 0 bases at V and 0 bases at J, leaving 3 bases unmatched. The CDR3 is CSARDRTGYQETQYF. CDR3 coding DNA: TGCAGTGCTAGAGATAGGACAGGGTACCAAGAGACCCAGTACTTC.

The chain links TRBV5-1 to TRBJ2-7, with D possibly matching TRBD2 (6 bases). The CDR3 contains 13 residues. The V end lost 1 base, the J end lost 6 bases, and 11 bases lay between the germline ends. Germline V gene lookup returns CDR1 SGHRS and CDR2 YFSETQ. The CDR3 DNA reads as TGCGCCAGCAGCTTGTATGGGGGGAGCGAGCAGTACTTC. Translation gives CASSLYGGSEQYF.

This clonotype was picked up many times. The chain carries TRBV5-4 and TRBJ1-1; D is uncertain. Germline V CDR1 and CDR2: SGHNT, YYREEE (reference sequence). The CDR3 is 14 residues long. V was pared by 4 bases and J by 4 bases, with 14 bases between. CDR3 coding DNA: TGTGCCAGCAGCGTAGAGACCAAGGGCACTGAAGCTTTCTTT. Protein: CASSVETKGTEAFF.

This clonotype was seen only a few times. V and J are TRBV6-1 and TRBJ2-7; 8 bases agree with TRBD2. J lost 5 bases, V lost 1 base, and 10 bases had no gene match. The CDR3 has 16 residues. The germline V gene has CDR1 MNHNS and CDR2 SASEGT. The CDR3 spells CASSEGASGYGNEQYF. As DNA, the CDR3 is TGTGCCAGCAGTGAAGGGGCTAGCGGGTACGGCAACGAGCAGTACTTC.

J is TRBJ1-4 and V is TRBV12-3 or TRBV12-4; D not resolved. The CDR3 is made up of 13 amino acids. V was clipped by 10 bases and J by 0 bases, with 9 bases between them. The CDR3 loop reads CATAQTTNEKLFF. CDR3 in DNA: TGTGCCACCGCCCAGACAACTAATGAAAAACTGTTTTTT.

This clonotype was seen only a few times. The V and J genes are TRBV4-3 and TRBJ2-7; D possibly uses TRBD1 or TRBD2 (5 bases each). V shed 2 bases and J shed 1 base, with 9 bases lying between them. Per germline, CDR1 LGHNA and CDR2 YSLEER. CDR3 length equals 14 residues. The CDR3 sequence: CASSQWDGSYEQYF. The CDR3 DNA is TGCGCCAGCAGCCAATGGGACGGATCCTACGAGCAGTACTTC.

This chain connects TRBV7-9 to TRBJ2-7; D ambiguous. The length of the CDR3 is 12 residues. In germline, CDR1 is SEHNR, CDR2 FQNEAQ (reference sequence). Trimming left V 6 bases short and J 2 bases short, with 8 bases between. The CDR3 spells CASRGIPYEQYF. CDR3 DNA sequence: TGTGCCAGCAGGGGGATCCCCTACGAGCAGTACTTC.

This clonotype was counted many times. This chain's CDR3 is CSATEIQETQYF. CDR3 DNA sequence: TGCAGTGCTACAGAAATACAAGAGACCCAGTACTTC. V gene TRBV20-1 combines with J gene TRBJ2-5; D call uncertain. The CDR3 is 12 amino acids. V was clipped by 4 bases and J by 2 bases, with 8 bases between them. Per the germline V gene, CDR1 is DFQATT and CDR2 is SNEGSKA (reference sequence).